Shown below are 19 T cell receptor beta chains from a single sample sequenced in a study of CXCR3-negative and CXCR3-positive naive CD8 T cells. The authors made the TRB cDNA libraries by 5' RACE using UMI labels. TCRdb reprocessed the 5' RACE reads, with one entry per CDR3 protein and no DNA. This sample's table has about 66,000 distinct CDR3 sequences. Sample: naive CXCR3- CD8+ T cells from blood. Subset denoted: CD45RO-CCR7+CD27+CD95- naive CD8+ T cells lacking CXCR3 (TNR3-). All receptors come from a human donor in good health. Some clones in this sample may be carry-over from other donors' samples.

This chain connects TRBV5-1 to TRBJ2-7; as DNA is missing, the TRBD2 call by TCRdb cannot be tested. Germline V gene sequence: CDR1 SGHRS, CDR2 YFSETQ. The CDR3 has 17 amino acids. The CDR3 loop reads CASSWTSGGVSYNEQFF.

The chain links TRBV4-3 to TRBJ1-1; the TCRdb D gene call, TRBD1, has no DNA to confirm it. Germline V gene data show CDR1 as LGHNA and CDR2 as YSLEER. This CDR3 is built from 15 residues. The CDR3 spells CASSQATGVGTEAFF.

The chain couples TRBV28 to TRBJ2-7. The CDR3 totals 14 residues. Germline lookup yields CDR1 MDHEN and CDR2 SYDVKM. CDR3 protein: CASSLRRGAYEQYF.

This chain joins TRBV7-2 and TRBJ2-7. The CDR3 is 14 amino acids. CDR1 and CDR2 (germline): SGHTA, FQGNSA. This CDR3 reads CASSLSDTSYEQYF.

V gene TRBV5-1 combines with J gene TRBJ2-5; lacking DNA, the TRBD1 call made by TCRdb goes unchecked. Per germline, CDR1 SGHRS and CDR2 YFSETQ. This CDR3 has 15 residues. The CDR3 protein is CASSIRGEIQETQYF.

J is TRBJ1-3 and V is TRBV5-1; absent DNA, TCRdb's TRBD1 call cannot be checked. CDR1 is SGHRS, CDR2 YFSETQ, per germline. The CDR3 sequence is 18 residues long. This CDR3 reads CASSVISGTESSGNTIYF.

The rearrangement uses TRBV21-1 and TRBJ2-7; the D call of TRBD2 rests on TCRdb alone, since no DNA is present to check it. TRBV21-1 is a pseudogene segment. This CDR3 contains 15 residues. The CDR3 loop is CASSKDWRGRCEQYF.

The chain uses TRBV7-6 and TRBJ2-1; as DNA is missing, the TRBD1 call by TCRdb cannot be tested. Per germline, CDR1 SGHVS and CDR2 FNYEAQ. This CDR3 has 15 amino acids. The CDR3: CASSPPGQTYNEQFF.

This sequence joins TRBV6-6 and TRBJ2-7; the D call of TRBD1 rests on TCRdb alone, since no DNA is present to check it. The CDR3 extends over 12 amino acids. In germline, CDR1 is MNHNY, CDR2 SVGAGI (reference sequence). CDR3 sequence: CASTGGTYEQYF.

The J gene is TRBJ1-4, the V gene TRBV20-1; absent DNA, TCRdb's TRBD1 call cannot be checked. Per germline, CDR1 DFQATT and CDR2 SNEGSKA (reference sequence). This CDR3 contains 13 residues. CDR3 in amino acids: CSAKYRGYEKLFF.

The gene calls are TRBV12-3 or TRBV12-4 and TRBJ2-2. This CDR3 comprises 15 residues. CDR3 sequence reads: CASSFFERTTGELFF.

V usage is TRBV28 and J usage is TRBJ2-4; the D call of TRBD2 rests on TCRdb alone, since no DNA is present to check it. The CDR3 contains 14 residues. Germline CDR1 reads MDHEN; CDR2 reads SYDVKM. Here the CDR3 reads CASSRPFGLDIQYF.

The V and J genes are TRBV29-1 and TRBJ2-7; checking the TCRdb D call of TRBD1 is not possible without DNA. This CDR3 is built from 14 residues. In germline, CDR1 is SQVTM, CDR2 ANQGSEA. The CDR3 here is CSVEGDGQDYEQYF.

The CDR3 is CASSLAASREGDTQYF. This chain joins TRBV7-9 and TRBJ2-3; there is no DNA to check the TCRdb D call of TRBD2. The CDR3 is 16 amino acids. CDR1 and CDR2 (germline): SEHNR, FQNEAQ (reference sequence).

The rearrangement uses TRBV11-2 and TRBJ2-3; the D call from TCRdb, TRBD2, cannot be confirmed without DNA. The germline V gene has CDR1 SGHAT and CDR2 FQNNGV. The CDR3 consists of 15 residues. CDR3 in amino acids: CASSLLAGDPDTQYF.

The chain combines TRBV6-4 with TRBJ2-1; the TCRdb call, TRBD1, lacks DNA for checking. Germline lookup yields CDR1 MRHNA and CDR2 SNTAGT. The CDR3 has 15 residues. The CDR3 here is CASGPQQGVINEQFF.

The CDR3: CSVNPGQGRESQYF. The chain combines TRBV29-1 with TRBJ2-5; the D call from TCRdb, TRBD1, cannot be confirmed without DNA. Germline V lookup: CDR1 SQVTM, CDR2 ANQGSEA. The CDR3 has 14 residues.

CDR3 sequence reads: CSVPGPYEQYF. The chain joins TRBV29-1 to TRBJ2-7. Germline-derived CDR1 and CDR2 are SQVTM and ANQGSEA. The CDR3 runs to 11 residues.

The chain links TRBV4-2 to TRBJ1-4; there is no DNA to check the TCRdb D call of TRBD1. This CDR3 has 17 amino acids. Germline assignment: CDR1 LGHNA and CDR2 YNFKEQ. CDR3 loop: CASSQSPSGGLDEKLFF.